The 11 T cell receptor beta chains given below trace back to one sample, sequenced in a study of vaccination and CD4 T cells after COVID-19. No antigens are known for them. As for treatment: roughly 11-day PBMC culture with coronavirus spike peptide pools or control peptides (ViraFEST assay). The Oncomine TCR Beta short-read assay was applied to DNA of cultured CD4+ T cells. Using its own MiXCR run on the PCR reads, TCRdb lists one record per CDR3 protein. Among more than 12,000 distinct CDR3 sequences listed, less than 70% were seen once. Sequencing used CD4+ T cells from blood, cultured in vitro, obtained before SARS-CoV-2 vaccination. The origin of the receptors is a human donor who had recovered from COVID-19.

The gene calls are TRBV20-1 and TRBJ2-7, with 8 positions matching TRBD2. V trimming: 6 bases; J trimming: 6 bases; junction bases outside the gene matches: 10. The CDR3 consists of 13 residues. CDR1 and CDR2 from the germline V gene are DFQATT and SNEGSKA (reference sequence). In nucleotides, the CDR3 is TGCAGTGCAAAGGGACTAGTCGGTCGCGAGCAGTACTTC. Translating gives CSAKGLVGREQYF.

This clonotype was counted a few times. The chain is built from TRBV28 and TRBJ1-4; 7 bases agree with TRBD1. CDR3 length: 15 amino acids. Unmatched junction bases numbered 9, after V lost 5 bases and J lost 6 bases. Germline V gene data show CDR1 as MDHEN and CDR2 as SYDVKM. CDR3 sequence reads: CASSPQGGWDEKLFF. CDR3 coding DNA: TGTGCCAGCAGTCCCCAGGGGGGTTGGGATGAAAAACTGTTTTTT.

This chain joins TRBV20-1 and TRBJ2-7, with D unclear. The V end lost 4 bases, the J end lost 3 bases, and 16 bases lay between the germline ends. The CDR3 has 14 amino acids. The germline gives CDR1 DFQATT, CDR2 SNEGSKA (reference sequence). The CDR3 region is CSAISSDGFYEQYF. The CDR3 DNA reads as TGCAGTGCTATTTCATCTGACGGGTTCTACGAGCAGTACTTC.

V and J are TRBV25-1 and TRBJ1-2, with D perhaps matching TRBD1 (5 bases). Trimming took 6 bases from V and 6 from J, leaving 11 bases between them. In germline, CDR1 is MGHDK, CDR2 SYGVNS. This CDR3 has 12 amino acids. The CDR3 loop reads CASRLTDNGYTF. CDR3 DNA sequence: TGTGCCAGCAGGCTCACGGACAATGGCTACACCTTC.

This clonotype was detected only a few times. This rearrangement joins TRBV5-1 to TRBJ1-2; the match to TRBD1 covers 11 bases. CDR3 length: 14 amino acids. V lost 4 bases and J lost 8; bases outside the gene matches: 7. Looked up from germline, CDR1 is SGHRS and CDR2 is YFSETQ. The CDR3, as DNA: TGCGCCAGCAGCCCTGGACAGGGGGCCGGGGGCTACACCTTC. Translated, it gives CASSPGQGAGGYTF.

CDR3 loop: CASSLTGQLDPPLHF. CDR3 bases: TGTGCCAGCAGCTTAACCGGACAGCTCGATCCACCCCTCCACTTT. The chain combines TRBV7-9 with TRBJ1-6; TRBD1 might be the D (6 bases). Between the trimmed V and J ends, which lost 2 bases and 11 bases, there was a span of 16 bases. Germline V gene sequence: CDR1 SEHNR, CDR2 FQNEAQ (reference sequence). This CDR3 contains 15 residues. Using reference TRBV7-9 and TRBJ1-6 for the parts outside the CDR3, the full variable domain is DTGVSQNPRHKITKRGQNVTFRCDPISEHNRLYWYRQTLGQGPEFLTYFQNEAQLEKSRLLSDRFSAERPKGSFSTLEIQRTEQGDSAMYLCASSLTGQLDPPLHFGNGTRLTVT.

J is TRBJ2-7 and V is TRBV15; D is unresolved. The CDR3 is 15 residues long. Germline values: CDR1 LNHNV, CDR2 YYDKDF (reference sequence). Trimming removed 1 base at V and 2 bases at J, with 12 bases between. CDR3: CATSRGSLGPYEQYF. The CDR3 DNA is TGTGCCACCAGCAGAGGTTCACTGGGCCCCTACGAGCAGTACTTC.

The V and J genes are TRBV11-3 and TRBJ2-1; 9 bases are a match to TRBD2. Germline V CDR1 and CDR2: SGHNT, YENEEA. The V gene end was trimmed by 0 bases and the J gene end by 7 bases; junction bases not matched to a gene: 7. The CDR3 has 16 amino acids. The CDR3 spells CASSLEGLALFNEQFF. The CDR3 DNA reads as TGTGCCAGCAGCTTAGAGGGACTAGCTCTCTTTAATGAGCAGTTCTTC.

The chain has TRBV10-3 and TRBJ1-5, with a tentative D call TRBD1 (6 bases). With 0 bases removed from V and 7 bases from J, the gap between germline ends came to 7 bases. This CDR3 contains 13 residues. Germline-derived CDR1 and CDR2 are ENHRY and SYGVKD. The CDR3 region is CAISESQGQPQHF. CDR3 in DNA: TGTGCCATCAGTGAGTCACAGGGCCAGCCCCAGCATTTT.

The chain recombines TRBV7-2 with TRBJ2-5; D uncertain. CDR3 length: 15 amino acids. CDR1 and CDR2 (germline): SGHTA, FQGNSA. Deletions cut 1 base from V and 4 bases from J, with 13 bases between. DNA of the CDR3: TGTGCCAGCAGCTTAGGGTTCTTCATTTTAGAGACCCAGTACTTC. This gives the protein CASSLGFFILETQYF.

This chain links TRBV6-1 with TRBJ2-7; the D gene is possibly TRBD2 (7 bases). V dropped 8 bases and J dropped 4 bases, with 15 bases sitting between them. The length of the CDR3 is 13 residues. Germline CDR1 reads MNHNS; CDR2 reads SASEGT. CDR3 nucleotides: TGTGCCAGCGCAAGGGGGGGGGCGTACGAGCAGTACTTC. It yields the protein CASARGGAYEQYF.